The rows below give T cell receptor beta chains drawn from one sample of a study of blood T cell repertoires in COVID-19. Profiled with immunoSEQ multiplex PCR; TCRdb holds only in-frame clones, not every one. The sample has 300,000 to 400,000 clones; about 90% are singletons. The sequenced sample was PBMCs or T cells enriched from blood (not recorded which). The source is a woman aged 25 to 39 who had recovered from COVID-19. CDR3s include the opening cysteine and the closing phenylalanine or tryptophan. A D gene is named only where the DNA matches it firmly. Size values are once, few and many counts, or a class for expanded clones, and some rows have none.

J gene	clone size	D gene	V gene	CDR3 length	CDR3 DNA	CDR3 protein
TRBJ1-2	.	TRBD1	TRBV4-2	18	TGTGCCAGCAGCCAAGGGAGGGGGGACAGGGATTGGGGCTATGGCTACACCTTC	CASSQGRGDRDWGYGYTF
TRBJ1-5	.	.	TRBV7-2	17	TGTGCCAGCAGCTTAGATGGGCAGGGGCCCTACAATCAGCCCCAGCATTTT	CASSLDGQGPYNQPQHF
TRBJ2-1	.	TRBD2	TRBV27	16	TGTGCCAGCAGTTTAGTGTCTAGCGGGGGGTTCGATGAGCAGTTCTTC	CASSLVSSGGFDEQFF
TRBJ1-6	.	.	TRBV28	16	TGTGCCAGCACCGTGGGGGGTGGGGTCCATAATTCACCCCTCCACTTT	CASTVGGGVHNSPLHF
TRBJ1-2	.	.	TRBV2	15	TGTGCCAGCAGTGCGGGAGGGGTTAAGTCGGGAGGCTACACCTTC	CASSAGGVKSGGYTF
TRBJ1-1	.	TRBD1	TRBV11-1	15	TGTGCCAGCAGCTTAGTGCAGGGGGCGTACACTGAAGCTTTCTTT	CASSLVQGAYTEAFF
TRBJ2-3	.	TRBD2	TRBV2	16	TGTGCCAGCAGGACGGGGGGACTAGCGGTACAAGGGACGCAGTATTTT	CASRTGGLAVQGTQYF
TRBJ1-4	.	.	TRBV11-2	14	TGTGCCAGCAGCCCGAGGGCGGGGAGTGAAAAACTGTTTTTT	CASSPRAGSEKLFF
TRBJ2-5	.	TRBD2	TRBV19	19	TGTGCCAGTAGTATAGATCCCAGGACTAGCGGGGGGTACCAAGAGACCCAGTACTTC	CASSIDPRTSGGYQETQYF
TRBJ2-3	.	TRBD2	TRBV13	15	TGTGCCAGCAGCTTGCGGGGGGCCCGCACAGATACGCAGTATTTT	CASSLRGARTDTQYF
TRBJ1-5	.	.	TRBV6-5	15	TGTGCCAGCAGTTCCATCGGGACAACCAATCAGCCCCAGCATTTT	CASSSIGTTNQPQHF
TRBJ1-5	.	.	TRBV28	14	TGTGCCAGCAGTTGGGGAGGGAACAATCAGCCCCAGCATTTT	CASSWGGNNQPQHF
TRBJ1-5	.	TRBD1	TRBV10-3	13	TGTGCCATCGCCCCGGACAGGGATCAGCCCCAGCATTTT	CAIAPDRDQPQHF
TRBJ2-5	.	.	TRBV6-5	15	TGTGCCAGCAGTTACTCTCAGACAGTAGGAGAGACCCAGTACTTC	CASSYSQTVGETQYF
TRBJ1-1	.	.	TRBV7-2	19	TGTGCCAGCAGCTTAGCGATTCCGGGACACCGGGGTCGGGACACTGAAGCTTTCTTT	CASSLAIPGHRGRDTEAFF
TRBJ2-1	.	TRBD2	TRBV5-1	15	TGCGCCAGCAGCTTGTCGGGGGGCTCCTACAATGAGCAGTTCTTC	CASSLSGGSYNEQFF
TRBJ2-1	.	.	TRBV28	12	TGTGCCAGCAGCCCAGGGAAAGGTGAGCAGTTCTTC	CASSPGKGEQFF
TRBJ1-6	once	.	TRBV10-3	14	TGTGCCATCAGTGAATACCAGGGCGGTTCACCCCTCCACTTT	CAISEYQGGSPLHF
TRBJ2-7	few	.	TRBV30	12	TGTGCCTGGAGTGTACAGATCTACGAGCAGTACTTC	CAWSVQIYEQYF
TRBJ1-1	once	.	TRBV5-1	16	TGCGCCAGCAGCTCCCAAGGGGGGGCTGGAGGGACTGAAGCTTTCTTT	CASSSQGGAGGTEAFF